This record concerns one TCR beta chain sequence. Its antigen remains unidentified. This CDR3 comprises 18 residues. Germline CDR1 is MNHEY and CDR2 is SVGAGI. V lost 0 bases, J lost 6 bases, and 9 bases stayed unmatched. Via MiXCR, TCRdb re-called the 5' RACE reads, giving one row per CDR3 protein. The sample includes more than 1.5 million distinct CDR3 sequences, 32% of them seen just once. The data were taken from a study of identical twins. Whole-study results and caveats: Invariant T cells like MAIT and iNKT could partly confound the zero-insertion analyses.

Material: cord blood. This TCR derives from a newborn girl in good health. The J gene is TRBJ1-6, the V gene TRBV6-5; TRBD1 matches 9 bases. The CDR3 region is CASSYSSVGQGFNSPLHF. CDR3 nucleotides: TGTGCCAGCAGTTACTCGAGCGTTGGACAGGGGTTTAATTCACCCCTCCACTTT.